A single sample is the source of the 7 T cell receptor beta chains below, sequenced in a study of blood T cell repertoires in COVID-19. Only in-frame clones appear in the TCRdb table, and some are missing; sequencing was by immunoSEQ multiplex PCR. The sample has hundreds of thousands of clones; around three quarters are singletons. The sample consisted of peripheral blood. All receptors derive from a woman at least 80 years old with acute or convalescent COVID-19.

This chain joins TRBV5-1 and TRBJ2-6; tentatively, D is TRBD2 (6 bases). The V end was cut by 3 bases, the J end by 1 base, with 8 bases between. CDR3 length: 15 amino acids. Germline V gene sequence: CDR1 SGHRS, CDR2 YFSETQ. CDR3 in DNA: TGCGCCAGCAGCTATGGGGGGTCTGGGGCCAACGTCCTGACTTTC. Its translation: CASSYGGSGANVLTF.

This chain connects TRBV5-1 to TRBJ2-3; perhaps TRBD2 as D (6 bases). The CDR3 totals 14 residues. CDR1 and CDR2 (germline): SGHRS, YFSETQ. The germline V and J ends were trimmed by 4 bases and 0 bases, with 9 bases remaining between them. The DNA for the CDR3 is TGCGCCAGCAGCCGGGGAGGCAGCACAGATACGCAGTATTTT. Translation: CASSRGGSTDTQYF.

The chain joins TRBV3-1 (or the pseudogene TRBV3-2) to TRBJ1-4, with TRBD1 matching over 12 bases. Unmatched junction bases numbered 11, after V lost 4 bases and J lost 8 bases. Per the germline V gene, CDR1 is LGHDT and CDR2 is YNNKEL (reference sequence). This CDR3 spans 17 amino acids. Here the CDR3 reads CASSPSRDRGRWEKLFF. CDR3 nucleotide sequence: TGTGCCAGCAGCCCGTCCCGGGACAGGGGGCGCTGGGAAAAACTGTTTTTT.

This chain connects TRBV29-1 to TRBJ2-7, with D possibly matching TRBD2 (5 bases). From germline, CDR1 is SQVTM and CDR2 ANQGSEA. V was pared by 6 bases and J by 3 bases, with 24 bases between. The CDR3 totals 16 residues. In nucleotides, the CDR3 is TGCAGCGTCGCGCATGCTAGCCTTAGGGTCGTCTACGAGCAGTACTTC. Protein sequence: CSVAHASLRVVYEQYF.

The chain links TRBV7-2 to TRBJ1-1; unclear D gene. Germline loops: CDR1 SGHTA, CDR2 FQGNSA. Trimming cost V 2 bases and J 4 bases, with 17 bases left between them. The CDR3 consists of 16 residues. For the CDR3, the DNA is TGTGCCAGCAGCTTATTTCGTTCGGCGGCCGGCACTGAAGCTTTCTTT. As protein: CASSLFRSAAGTEAFF.

The chain joins TRBV2 to TRBJ1-2, with D perhaps matching TRBD1 (5 bases). The CDR3 totals 14 residues. The germline CDR1 and CDR2 sequences are SNHLY and FYNNEI. Trimming pared 6 bases from V and 3 bases from J, leaving 14 bases between. In nucleotides, the CDR3 is TGTGCCAGCAGCCCTAGACAGTTACACTATGGCTACACCTTC. It translates to CASSPRQLHYGYTF.

This sequence joins TRBV6-2 or TRBV6-3 and TRBJ2-5; 7 bases map to TRBD2. CDR3 length equals 14 residues. The V gene's germline CDR1 is MNHEY and CDR2 SVGEGT. The trim removed 5 bases at V and 4 bases at J, leaving 7 bases unmatched. The DNA of the CDR3 is TGTGCCAGCAGTCCCACGGGGGGTCGAGAGACCCAGTACTTC. Translation gives CASSPTGGRETQYF.